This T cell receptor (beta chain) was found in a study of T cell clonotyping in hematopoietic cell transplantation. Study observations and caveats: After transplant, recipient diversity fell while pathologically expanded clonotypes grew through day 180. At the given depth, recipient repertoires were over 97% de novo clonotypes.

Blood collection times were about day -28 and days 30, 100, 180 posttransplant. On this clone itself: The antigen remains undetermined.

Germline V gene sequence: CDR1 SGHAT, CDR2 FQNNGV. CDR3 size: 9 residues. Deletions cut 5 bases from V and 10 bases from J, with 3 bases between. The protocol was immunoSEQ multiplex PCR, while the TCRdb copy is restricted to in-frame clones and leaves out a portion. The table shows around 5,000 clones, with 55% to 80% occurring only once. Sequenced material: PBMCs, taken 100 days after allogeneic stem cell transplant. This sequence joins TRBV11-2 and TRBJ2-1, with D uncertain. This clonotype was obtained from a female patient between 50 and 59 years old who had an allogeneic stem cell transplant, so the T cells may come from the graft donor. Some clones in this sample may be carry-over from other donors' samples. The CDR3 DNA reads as TGTGCCAGCAGCCCCGAGCAGTTCTTC. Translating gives CASSPEQFF. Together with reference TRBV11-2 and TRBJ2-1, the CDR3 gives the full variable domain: EAGVAQSPRYKIIEKRQSVAFWCNPISGHATLYWYQQILGQGPKLLIQFQNNGVVDDSQLPKDRFSAERLKGVDSTLKIQPAKLEDSAVYLCASSPEQFFGPGTRLTVL.